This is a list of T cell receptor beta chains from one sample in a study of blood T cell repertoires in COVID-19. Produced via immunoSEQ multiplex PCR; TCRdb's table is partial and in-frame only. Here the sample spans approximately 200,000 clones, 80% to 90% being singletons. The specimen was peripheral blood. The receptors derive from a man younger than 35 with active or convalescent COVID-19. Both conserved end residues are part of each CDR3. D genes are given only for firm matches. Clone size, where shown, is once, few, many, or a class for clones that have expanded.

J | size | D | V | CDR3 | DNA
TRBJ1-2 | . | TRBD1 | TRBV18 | CASSPGQGLGGYTF | TGTGCCAGCTCACCGGGACAGGGACTGGGTGGCTACACCTTC
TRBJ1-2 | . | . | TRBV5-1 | CASSWEGTELLNGYTF | TGCGCCAGCAGCTGGGAGGGGACGGAGTTACTGAATGGCTACACCTTC
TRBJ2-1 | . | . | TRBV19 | CASNDLLGGEDEQFF | TGTGCCAGTAACGACCTTCTAGGGGGGGAGGATGAGCAGTTCTTC
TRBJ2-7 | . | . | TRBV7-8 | CASSLAPVGAYEQYF | TGTGCCAGCAGCTTAGCTCCGGTCGGAGCCTACGAGCAGTACTTC
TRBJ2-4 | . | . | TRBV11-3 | CASSQGGLAKNIQYF | TGTGCCAGCAGCCAGGGAGGTTTAGCCAAAAACATTCAGTACTTC
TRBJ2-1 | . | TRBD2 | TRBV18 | CASSQGLAGDEQFF | TGTGCCAGCTCACAGGGACTAGCGGGAGACGAGCAGTTCTTC
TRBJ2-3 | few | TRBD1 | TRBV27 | CASSSPGQGVAQYF | TGTGCCAGCAGTTCTCCGGGACAGGGTGTTGCGCAGTATTTT
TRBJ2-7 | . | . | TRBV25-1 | CASSDQGMAFEQYF | TGTGCCAGCAGTGACCAGGGGATGGCTTTCGAGCAGTACTTC
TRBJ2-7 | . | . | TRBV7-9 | CASSLSLGGTYEQYF | TGTGCCAGCAGCTTATCTCTCGGGGGAACCTACGAGCAGTACTTC
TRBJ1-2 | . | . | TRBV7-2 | CASSLYSHSFYGYTF | TGTGCCAGCAGCTTATACAGTCACAGTTTCTATGGCTACACCTTC
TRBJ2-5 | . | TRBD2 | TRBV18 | CASSRPTSGETQYF | TGTGCCAGCTCACGTCCGACTAGCGGGGAGACCCAGTACTTC
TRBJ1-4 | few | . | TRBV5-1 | CASSSLDGVEKLFF | TGCGCCAGCAGCTCACTGGACGGGGTTGAAAAACTGTTTTTT
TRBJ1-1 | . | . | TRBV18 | CASSPYRGNTEAFF | TGTGCCAGCTCACCATACCGGGGGAACACTGAAGCTTTCTTT
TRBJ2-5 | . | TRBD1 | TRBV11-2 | CASGTGGEETQYF | TGTGCCAGTGGGACAGGGGGGGAAGAGACCCAGTACTTC
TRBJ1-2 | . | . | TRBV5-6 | CASTIQANYGYTF | TGTGCCAGCACCATACAGGCTAACTATGGCTACACCTTC
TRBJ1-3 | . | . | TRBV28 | CASSLPGSGNTIYF | TGTGCCAGCAGTTTACCAGGGTCTGGAAACACCATATATTTT
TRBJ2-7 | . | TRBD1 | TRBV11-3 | CASSLRGGAYEQYF | TGTGCCAGCAGCTTACGAGGGGGCGCCTACGAGCAGTACTTC
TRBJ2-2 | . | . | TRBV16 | CASSQSFRNTGELFF | TGTGCCAGCAGCCAATCCTTCAGGAACACCGGGGAGCTGTTTTTT
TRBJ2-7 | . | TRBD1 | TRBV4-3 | CASSQNRGHSYEQYF | TGCGCCAGCAGCCAGAACAGGGGTCATAGCTACGAGCAGTACTTC
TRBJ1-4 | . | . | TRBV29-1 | CSVLLVTENEKLFF | TGCAGCGTTCTATTGGTGACAGAGAATGAAAAACTGTTTTTT
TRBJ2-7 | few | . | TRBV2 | CASTPRREYEQYF | TGTGCCAGCACCCCACGCAGGGAATACGAGCAGTACTTC
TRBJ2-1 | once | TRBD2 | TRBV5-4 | CASSPEREIYNEQFF | TGTGCCAGCAGCCCCGAGCGGGAGATATACAATGAGCAGTTCTTC
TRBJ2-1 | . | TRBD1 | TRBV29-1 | CSVGKTGAHEQFF | TGCAGCGTTGGTAAGACAGGGGCCCATGAGCAGTTCTTC
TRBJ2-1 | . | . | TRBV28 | CASSSPGAYNEQFF | TGTGCCAGCAGTTCCCCCGGGGCCTACAATGAGCAGTTCTTC
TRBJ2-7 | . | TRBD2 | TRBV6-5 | CASSYLPSGLGEQYF | TGTGCCAGCAGTTACCTGCCTAGCGGGCTGGGAGAGCAGTACTTC
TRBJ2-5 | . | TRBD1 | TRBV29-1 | CSVEDPAGGTQYF | TGCAGCGTTGAAGATCCGGCAGGGGGGACCCAGTACTTC
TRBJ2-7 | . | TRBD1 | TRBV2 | CASTSPGTGYEQYF | TGTGCCAGCACCAGTCCCGGGACAGGGTACGAGCAGTACTTC
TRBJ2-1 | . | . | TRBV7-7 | CASSLSLWENEQFF | TGTGCCAGCAGCTTAAGCTTATGGGAGAATGAGCAGTTCTTC
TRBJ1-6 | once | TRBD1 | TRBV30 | CAWRQGAGRSPLHF | TGTGCCTGGAGGCAGGGGGCTGGAAGATCACCCCTCCACTTT
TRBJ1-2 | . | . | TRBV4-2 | CASSQDRGEGFYGYTF | TGTGCCAGCAGCCAAGATCGGGGTGAGGGCTTCTATGGCTACACCTTC
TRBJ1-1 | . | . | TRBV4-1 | CASSQDSVGSGTEAFF | TGCGCCAGCAGCCAAGACTCGGTCGGGTCCGGTACTGAAGCTTTCTTT
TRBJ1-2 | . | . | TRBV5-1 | CASSLTWASARSNYGYTF | TGCGCCAGCAGCTTGACCTGGGCCTCAGCAAGATCCAACTATGGCTACACCTTC
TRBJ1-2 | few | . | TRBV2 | CASRPNRAPNYGYTF | TGTGCCAGCAGGCCCAACAGGGCCCCTAACTATGGCTACACCTTC
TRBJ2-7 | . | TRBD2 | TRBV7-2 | CASSLNPGGSYEQYF | TGTGCCAGCAGCTTAAACCCGGGAGGGTCGTACGAGCAGTACTTC
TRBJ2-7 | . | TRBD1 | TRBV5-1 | CASRQTGQVGTYEQYF | TGCGCCAGCAGACAGACAGGACAGGTCGGAACCTACGAGCAGTACTTC
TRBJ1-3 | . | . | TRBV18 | CASSPPGGLSGNTIYF | TGTGCCAGCTCACCACCGGGCGGGCTCTCTGGAAACACCATATATTTT
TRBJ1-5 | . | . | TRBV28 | CASTGGGGAMKPQHF | TGTGCCAGCACTGGCGGGGGGGGCGCGATGAAGCCCCAGCATTTT
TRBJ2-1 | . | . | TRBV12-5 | CASGLVLQARLLEQFF | TGTGCTAGTGGTTTGGTACTACAGGCCCGCCTCCTCGAGCAGTTCTTC
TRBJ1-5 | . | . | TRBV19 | CASSIVARNNQPQHF | TGTGCCAGTAGTATAGTGGCCAGGAACAATCAGCCCCAGCATTTT
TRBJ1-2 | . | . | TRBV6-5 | CASSYPDTAGYTF | TGTGCCAGCAGTTACCCCGACACCGCCGGCTACACCTTC
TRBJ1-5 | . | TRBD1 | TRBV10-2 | CASSPQQGRNNQPQHF | TGCGCCAGCAGTCCCCAACAGGGGCGAAACAATCAGCCCCAGCATTTT
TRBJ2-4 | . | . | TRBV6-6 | CASSQNRDPGIQYF | TGTGCCAGCAGCCAAAACAGGGATCCGGGCATTCAGTACTTC
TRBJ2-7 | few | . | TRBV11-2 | CASSPSGDSGIEQYF | TGTGCCAGCAGCCCGTCCGGGGACTCCGGGATCGAGCAGTACTTC
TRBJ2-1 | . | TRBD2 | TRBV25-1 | CASSEGTSGFYNEQFF | TGTGCCAGCAGCGAAGGGACTAGCGGGTTCTACAATGAGCAGTTCTTC
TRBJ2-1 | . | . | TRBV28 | CASTDWGEYNEQFF | TGTGCCAGCACCGATTGGGGGGAGTACAATGAGCAGTTCTTC
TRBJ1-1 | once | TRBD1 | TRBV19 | CASYRDRGNTEAFF | TGTGCCAGTTACCGGGACAGGGGGAACACTGAAGCTTTCTTT
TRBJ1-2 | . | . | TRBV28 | CASRRMGYGYTF | TGTGCCAGCAGGCGGATGGGCTATGGCTACACCTTC
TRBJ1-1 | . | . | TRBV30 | CAWSWSAQNTEAFF | TGTGCCTGGAGTTGGTCTGCACAGAACACTGAAGCTTTCTTT
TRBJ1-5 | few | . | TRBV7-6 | CASSLADRSSNQPQHF | TGTGCCAGCAGCTTAGCGGACAGATCTAGCAATCAGCCCCAGCATTTT
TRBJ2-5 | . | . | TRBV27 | CASSPRTASETQYF | TGTGCCAGCAGTCCGCGGACAGCCTCAGAGACCCAGTACTTC